This TCR beta chain comes out of a study of T cell responses to AZD1222 COVID-19 vaccine. Clones were read by immunoSEQ multiplex PCR, and TCRdb kept only the in-frame ones, dropping some. In the table there are 90,000 to 120,000 clones, 70% to 90% of which are singletons. Germline-derived CDR1 and CDR2 are MNHEY and SVGAGI. Trimming removed 6 bases from V and 1 base from J, with 16 bases in between. There are 15 residues in the CDR3. The genes are TRBV6-5 and TRBJ2-7; D is possibly TRBD2 (5 bases). The sequence was obtained from an adult in good health. Source: peripheral blood, taken on day 0 of AZD1222 vaccination. CDR3 protein: CASSADRSGSYEQYF. CDR3 DNA sequence: TGTGCCAGCAGCGCCGATCGAAGCGGTTCCTACGAGCAGTACTTC.